The 15 T cell receptor beta chains below all came from one sample that was sequenced in a study of cytomegalovirus exposure and HLA in healthy donors. PCR involved 60 Vbeta and 13 Jbeta primers. Profiling relied on immunoSEQ multiplex PCR, and the TCRdb table lists in-frame clones only, not all of them. The table includes about 120,000 clones, roughly 71% detected once. The specimen was PBMCs. These receptors all come from a woman aged 40 to 50 in good health and CMV-seropositive.

This chain uses TRBV28 with TRBJ2-1; TRBD2 aligns across 7 bases. CDR3 size: 14 residues. Germline V CDR1 and CDR2: MDHEN, SYDVKM. Germline trimming cut 7 bases from V and 5 bases from J; bases unmatched to any gene: 8. The CDR3 nucleotides read TGTGCCAGCATGGCGGGAGACTTCAACAATGAGCAGTTCTTC. Amino acid sequence: CASMAGDFNNEQFF.

This clone was recorded only once. This chain connects TRBV7-9 to TRBJ1-5; 9 bases line up with TRBD1. CDR1 SEHNR and CDR2 FQNEAQ come from the germline V gene (reference sequence). This CDR3 region has 15 residues. Germline trimming cut 5 bases from V and 2 bases from J; bases unmatched to any gene: 4. The CDR3 coding sequence is TGTGCCAGCAGCGCGACAGGGGGTGGCAATCAGCCCCAGCATTTT. As protein: CASSATGGGNQPQHF.

The DNA for the CDR3 is TGTGCCATCAGTGAGTCGAACAGGGGGAACACTGAAGCTTTCTTT. Its translation is CAISESNRGNTEAFF. V is TRBV10-3 and J is TRBJ1-1; 7 bases are shared with TRBD1. CDR3 size: 15 residues. Germline V gene data show CDR1 as ENHRY and CDR2 as SYGVKD. V lost 0 bases to trimming and J lost 1 base; unmatched junction nucleotides: 2.

The chain employs TRBV10-3 and TRBJ2-7; unclear D gene. Trimming took 2 bases from V and 0 from J, leaving 11 bases between them. CDR1 and CDR2 (germline): ENHRY, SYGVKD. The CDR3 has 15 residues. CDR3 coding DNA: TGTGCCATCAGTGAGCAGGTCTCCAGCTCCTACGAGCAGTACTTC. Protein sequence: CAISEQVSSSYEQYF.

J is TRBJ1-1 and V is TRBV28, with 9 bases identical to TRBD1. V gave up 6 bases and J gave up 4 bases; unmatched junction bases: 6. CDR3 length: 14 amino acids. Germline CDR1 MDHEN, CDR2 SYDVKM. The CDR3, as DNA: TGTGCCAGCAGCCCCCCGGACAGGGGCACTGAAGCTTTCTTT. Protein sequence: CASSPPDRGTEAFF. Looking up the rest from reference TRBV28 and TRBJ1-1 gives the full variable domain: DVKVTQSSRYLVKRTGEKVFLECVQDMDHENMFWYRQDPGLGLRLIYFSYDVKMKEKGDIPEGYSVSREKKERFSLILESASTNQTSMYLCASSPPDRGTEAFFGQGTRLTVV.

The chain has TRBV15 and TRBJ2-7; tentatively, D is TRBD1 (6 bases). The CDR3 loop spans 14 amino acids. CDR1 and CDR2 (germline): LNHNV, YYDKDF (reference sequence). V lost 0 bases, J lost 4 bases, and 10 bases lay in between. The CDR3 reads CATSREGTSYEQYF. Here the CDR3 DNA reads TGTGCCACCAGCAGAGAGGGGACATCTTACGAGCAGTACTTC.

This rearrangement joins TRBV6-6 to TRBJ1-5, with D perhaps matching TRBD1 (6 bases). Per germline, CDR1 MNHNY and CDR2 SVGAGI (reference sequence). This CDR3 contains 16 residues. V was cut by 1 base and J by 3 bases, with 13 bases left in between. The CDR3 region is CASSYFDRRINQPQHF. The CDR3 DNA reads TGTGCCAGCAGTTACTTTGACAGGCGGATCAATCAGCCCCAGCATTTT.

This chain links TRBV5-6 with TRBJ1-1; 8 bases match TRBD1. The CDR3 is 16 amino acids. Germline V gene lookup returns CDR1 SGHDT and CDR2 YYEEEE. Trimming cost V 0 bases and J 4 bases; bases outside gene matches: 8. The CDR3 loop is CASSLVDRGPGTEAFF. The CDR3 region has the DNA TGTGCCAGCAGCTTGGTCGACAGGGGACCGGGCACTGAAGCTTTCTTT. The full variable domain, rest sourced from reference TRBV5-6 and TRBJ1-1, is DAGVTQSPTHLIKTRGQQVTLRCSPKSGHDTVSWYQQALGQGPQFIFQYYEEEERQRGNFPDRFSGHQFPNYSSELNVNALLLGDSALYLCASSLVDRGPGTEAFFGQGTRLTVV.

This clone has only one observation. The chain couples TRBV5-6 to TRBJ2-1; the D gene is possibly TRBD1 (6 bases). The germline V and J ends were trimmed by 4 bases and 7 bases, with 9 bases remaining between them. The CDR3 runs to 12 residues. From germline, CDR1 is SGHDT and CDR2 YYEEEE. CDR3 residues: CASSGQGNEQFF. CDR3 nucleotide sequence: TGTGCCAGCAGCGGGCAGGGGAATGAGCAGTTCTTC.

Here the CDR3 DNA reads TGCGCCAGCAGAGAGACAGGAAGAAACACTGAAGCTTTCTTT. Encoded protein: CASRETGRNTEAFF. The chain recombines TRBV5-1 with TRBJ1-1, with D tentatively TRBD1 (6 bases). The germline V gene has CDR1 SGHRS and CDR2 YFSETQ. This CDR3 is built from 14 residues. Deletions cut 5 bases from V and 2 bases from J, with 13 bases between.

The gene calls are TRBV2 and TRBJ1-2, with TRBD1 as a possible D gene (5 bases). With 2 bases removed from V and 8 bases from J, the gap between germline ends came to 15 bases. The CDR3 sequence is 14 residues long. The V gene's germline CDR1 is SNHLY and CDR2 FYNNEI. In DNA, the CDR3 is TGTGCCAGCAGTGAATGGGGCGGTCTGGGAGGCTACACCTTC. As protein: CASSEWGGLGGYTF.

The chain's CDR3 is CASSLAGFGYTF. In nucleotides, the CDR3 is TGTGCCAGCAGTTTGGCAGGGTTTGGCTACACCTTC. The chain uses TRBV28 and TRBJ1-2, with a possible D match to TRBD1 (5 bases). Germline lookup yields CDR1 MDHEN and CDR2 SYDVKM. V dropped 3 bases and J dropped 7 bases, with 9 bases sitting between them. The CDR3 consists of 12 residues.

The rearrangement joins TRBV28 to TRBJ2-6; D call uncertain. V was cut by 3 bases and J by 1 base, with 7 bases left in between. The CDR3 extends over 15 amino acids. Germline loops: CDR1 MDHEN, CDR2 SYDVKM. In DNA, the CDR3 is TGTGCCAGCAGTTTCGTGAGTTCTGGGGCCAACGTCCTGACTTTC. Amino acids: CASSFVSSGANVLTF.

J is TRBJ2-3 and V is TRBV9; 7 bases align to TRBD1. The CDR3 loop spans 17 amino acids. J was trimmed by 1 base and V by 0 bases; bases with no gene match: 8. Germline V gene lookup returns CDR1 SGDLS and CDR2 YYNGEE. DNA for the CDR3: TGTGCCAGCAGCGTAGGGTTAAGGGACAGCGGCACAGATACGCAGTATTTT. It translates to CASSVGLRDSGTDTQYF.

The chain recombines TRBV19 with TRBJ2-7; D may be TRBD2 (6 bases). The CDR3 runs to 18 residues. V gave up 5 bases and J gave up 2 bases, with 25 bases separating them. CDR1 and CDR2 from the germline V gene are LNHDA and SQIVND (reference sequence). The DNA for the CDR3 is TGTGCCAGTAGTGAGGACCCCGGGGGTCCCCCCGGGACCTACGAGCAGTACTTC. Amino acids: CASSEDPGGPPGTYEQYF.